This TCR beta chain was captured by sequencing in a study of chemoradiotherapy in HPV16-positive cancers. Study information: Candidate HPV-specific T-cell clones and common TCR motifs came from functional assays in two HPV16-positive patients.

CDR3 length: 14 amino acids. The V segment lost 3 bases and the J segment 5 bases; nucleotides outside the gene matches: 5. From germline, CDR1 is SGHRS and CDR2 YFSETQ. Assay: immunoSEQ multiplex PCR; the TCRdb copy retains only in-frame clones and omits some. This sample yields approximately 35,000 clones, of which about 90% are seen a single time; more than 3% belongs to the top ten. The rearrangement uses TRBV5-1 and TRBJ1-2, with 9 nucleotides matching TRBD1. The TCR originated in a human donor with HPV-associated anogenital cancer. The specimen was blood, collected from a patient who underwent chemoradiotherapy. The CDR3 loop reads CASSSGTGYYGYTF. CDR3 nucleotides: TGCGCCAGCAGCTCCGGGACAGGGTATTATGGCTACACCTTC.